The present entry profiles one T cell receptor (beta chain) with its context. Its antigen is not known. Sequencing used immunoSEQ multiplex PCR; TCRdb keeps in-frame clones, though not all of them. The sample records 90,000 to 120,000 clones, about 91% being singletons. The sample originates from a study of siplizumab effects on memory and regulatory T cells. Study observations and caveats: Major contributors to the alloresponse seemed to be naive T cells, which also appeared more diverse than memory cells.

Germline V gene data show CDR1 as SQVTM and CDR2 as ANQGSEA. Trimming left V 0 bases short and J 5 bases short, with 16 bases between. The CDR3 runs 15 residues. The chain joins TRBV29-1 to TRBJ1-2; possible D gene TRBD1, 5 bases. The sequence came from a human donor in good health. The source material was Tregs sorted from blood. CDR3 DNA sequence: TGCAGCGTTGAAGAAGGGGCCGGTCGAATTTATGGCTACACCTTC. Residues: CSVEEGAGRIYGYTF.